This TCR beta chain appears in the sequencing data of a study of T cell responses to AZD1222 COVID-19 vaccine. Study-wide findings and caveats: Baseline antibody screening turned up just six or seven seropositive AZD1222 recipients. Donors were mostly white British, more females; clonal diversity possibly underestimated.

Method: immunoSEQ multiplex PCR; TCRdb's copy keeps in-frame clones and lacks some. The repertoire includes 140,000 to 150,000 clones, 85% to 90% of them detected once, and around 1.5% sits in the top ten. About this clone: As yet, its antigen is unknown.

The V end was cut by 3 bases, the J end by 2 bases, with 8 bases between. Germline CDR1 is SQVTM and CDR2 is ANQGSEA. The CDR3 is 12 amino acids. The TCR comes from an adult in good health. The sample in question was peripheral blood, obtained on day 0 of AZD1222 vaccination. This chain links TRBV29-1 with TRBJ2-7, with D tentatively TRBD1 or TRBD2 (5 bases each). This chain's CDR3 is CSVDQGPYEQYF. The CDR3 coding sequence is TGCAGCGTTGACCAGGGACCCTACGAGCAGTACTTC.